This TCR beta chain appears in the sequencing data of a study of T cell responses to AZD1222 COVID-19 vaccine. Study in general: Second doses were pooled across both intervals (about 4 or about 12 weeks).

The study, taken as a whole, reports: White British people made up most donors, females outnumbered males, and clonal diversity was possibly underestimated. Baseline testing showed seropositivity in only six AZD1222 recipients. Spike was spanned by vaccine-associated CD4 TCRs, with dominance at 160-218 and 743-854.

Sequenced by immunoSEQ multiplex PCR; TCRdb stores in-frame clones only, minus some. The data show 150,000 to 200,000 clones, around nine tenths seen once. On this clone: Its antigen is undetermined.

The CDR3 spans 10 residues. Trimming took 4 bases from V and 6 from J, leaving 0 bases between them. This sequence joins TRBV12-3 or TRBV12-4 and TRBJ2-2; no reliable D call. The origin of this receptor is an adult in good health. Sequencing used peripheral blood, obtained on day 0 of AZD1222 vaccination. Written as DNA, the CDR3 is TGTGCCAGCAGTTCCGGGGAGCTGTTTTTT. Translation: CASSSGELFF.